Listed below are T cell receptor beta chains from one sample, sequenced in a study of T-cell memory formation after mild COVID-19. One entry per CDR3 protein results from TCRdb running MiXCR on the 5' RACE reads. Seen here are around 220,000 distinct CDR3 sequences, roughly 17% observed once, and the top ten hold about 3.5%. Sequencing input: PBMCs or a T cell subset sorted from them (not recorded which). These receptor sequences come from a man between 18 and 35 years old who had mild COVID-19 (a few samples of this study predate the infection). Cell type and time point are not known. CDR3s include the opening cysteine and the closing phenylalanine or tryptophan. Fields, in order: D gene, V gene, clone size, J gene, CDR3 DNA, CDR3 protein. D genes are given only for firm matches. Rows may omit the clone size; those that give it use once, few, many or a size class.

D: .
V: TRBV6-6
size: .
J: TRBJ1-5
DNA: TGTGCCAGCAGTTACGGCGGAGGGGAGCCCCAGCATTTT
CDR3: CASSYGGGEPQHF

D: TRBD1
V: TRBV6-5
size: .
J: TRBJ1-6
DNA: TGTGCCAGCAGTTACGCGGGACAGGGTGGTTCACCCCTCCACTTT
CDR3: CASSYAGQGGSPLHF

D: .
V: TRBV18
size: many
J: TRBJ2-5
DNA: TGTGCCAGCTCACCTACCTTAGAGGTCCAAAGAGAGACCCAGTACTTC
CDR3: CASSPTLEVQRETQYF

D: .
V: TRBV7-3
size: few
J: TRBJ2-7
DNA: TGTGCCGGGGCGGCCCCGCGGGCCTACGAGCAGTACTTC
CDR3: CAGAAPRAYEQYF

D: .
V: TRBV14
size: many
J: TRBJ2-5
DNA: TGTGCCAGCAGCCAAAAAGAGACCCAGTACTTC
CDR3: CASSQKETQYF

D: TRBD1
V: TRBV7-6
size: many
J: TRBJ2-4
DNA: TGTGCCAGCAGCCTCCGGACAGGGGGCTCCCGAGCCAAAAACATTCAGTACTTC
CDR3: CASSLRTGGSRAKNIQYF

D: .
V: TRBV23-1
size: few
J: TRBJ2-3
DNA: TGCGCCAGCAGTCATGGAGGGTGGAGCACAGATACGCAGTATTTT
CDR3: CASSHGGWSTDTQYF

D: TRBD2
V: TRBV20-1
size: .
J: TRBJ2-3
DNA: TGCAGTGCTAGAGATTTTGCGGGGGGGCCCGGAGATACGCAGTATTTT
CDR3: CSARDFAGGPGDTQYF

D: TRBD1
V: TRBV6-2/TRBV6-3
size: .
J: TRBJ2-7
DNA: TGTGCCAGCAAAGGGGACAGGCTCTACGAGCAGTACTTC
CDR3: CASKGDRLYEQYF

D: TRBD1
V: TRBV7-3
size: many
J: TRBJ2-3
DNA: TGTGCCAGCAGCTTAACCTCCGGGACAGGGTTTTCAGATACGCAGTATTTT
CDR3: CASSLTSGTGFSDTQYF

D: .
V: TRBV5-1
size: many
J: TRBJ2-1
DNA: TGCGCCAGCAGCTTGGGCGTACCCAATGAGCAGTTCTTC
CDR3: CASSLGVPNEQFF

D: .
V: TRBV20-1
size: .
J: TRBJ1-6
DNA: TGCAGTGGTAGCCCCTCACATTCACCCCTCCACTTT
CDR3: CSGSPSHSPLHF

D: TRBD1
V: TRBV2
size: .
J: TRBJ1-1
DNA: TGTGCCAGCAGGGACGGGACAGGGAACACTGAAGCTTTCTTT
CDR3: CASRDGTGNTEAFF

D: .
V: TRBV4-2
size: few
J: TRBJ1-2
DNA: TGTGCCAGCAGCCAAGATAAGCGGAACTATGGCTACACCTTC
CDR3: CASSQDKRNYGYTF

D: TRBD2
V: TRBV5-6
size: .
J: TRBJ2-1
DNA: TGTGCCAGCACCCAGACTAGCGGGGGGGTTGAGCAGTTCTTC
CDR3: CASTQTSGGVEQFF

D: .
V: TRBV5-1
size: few
J: TRBJ1-1
DNA: TGCGCCAGCAGCCGGGACGGAATAAACACTGAAGCTTTCTTT
CDR3: CASSRDGINTEAFF

D: .
V: TRBV6-5
size: .
J: TRBJ2-4
DNA: TGTGCCAGCAGTGACCTAGCCAAAAACATTCAGTACTTC
CDR3: CASSDLAKNIQYF

D: .
V: TRBV7-2
size: few
J: TRBJ1-6
DNA: TGTGCCAGCAGCTTATCGGCGACAGGAGGAAATTCACCCCTCCACTTT
CDR3: CASSLSATGGNSPLHF

D: TRBD1
V: TRBV6-5
size: .
J: TRBJ2-3
DNA: TGTGCCAGCAGCCGCGATGACAGGGTAACTACGCAGTATTTT
CDR3: CASSRDDRVTTQYF

D: .
V: TRBV6-2/TRBV6-3
size: .
J: TRBJ1-2
DNA: TGTGCCAGCACTGAAGACAGCCATCGAAATAACTATGGCTACACCTTC
CDR3: CASTEDSHRNNYGYTF

D: .
V: TRBV6-5
size: few
J: TRBJ1-2
DNA: TGTGCCAGCAGTTACGTAAACACAGGGTCGAATGGCTACACCTTC
CDR3: CASSYVNTGSNGYTF

D: .
V: TRBV9
size: many
J: TRBJ1-1
DNA: TGTGCCAGCAGCGTAGCTTTGGGAACTGAAGCTTTCTTT
CDR3: CASSVALGTEAFF

D: .
V: TRBV2
size: many
J: TRBJ2-5
DNA: TGTGCCAGCAACCGACAGGAACAAGAGACCCAGTACTTC
CDR3: CASNRQEQETQYF

D: .
V: TRBV6-2/TRBV6-3
size: few
J: TRBJ2-7
DNA: TGTGCCAGCAGTTACTCTACTGACAGCTACGAGCAGTACTTC
CDR3: CASSYSTDSYEQYF